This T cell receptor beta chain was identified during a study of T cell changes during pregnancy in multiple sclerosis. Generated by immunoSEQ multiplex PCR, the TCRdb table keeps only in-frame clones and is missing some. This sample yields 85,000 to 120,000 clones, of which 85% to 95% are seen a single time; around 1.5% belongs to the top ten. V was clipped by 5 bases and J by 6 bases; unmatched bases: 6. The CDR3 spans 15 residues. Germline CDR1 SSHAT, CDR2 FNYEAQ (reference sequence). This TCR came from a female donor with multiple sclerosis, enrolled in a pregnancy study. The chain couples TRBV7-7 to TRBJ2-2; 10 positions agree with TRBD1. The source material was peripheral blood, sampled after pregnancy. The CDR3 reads CASSPGTGDAGELFF. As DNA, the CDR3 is TGTGCCAGCAGCCCCGGGACAGGGGATGCCGGGGAGCTGTTTTTT.